Listed below are T cell receptor beta chains from one sample, sequenced in a study of T-cell memory formation after mild COVID-19. TCRdb recomputed calls from the 5' RACE reads with MiXCR, one row per CDR3 protein. The repertoire holds about 350,000 distinct CDR3 sequences, with roughly 13% as singletons. The sequenced material came from PBMCs or a T cell subset sorted from them (not recorded which). The receptors stem from a man aged 18 to 30 who had mild COVID-19 (a few samples of this study predate the infection). Cell type and time point are not known. CDR3s include the opening cysteine and the closing phenylalanine or tryptophan. D genes are given only for firm matches. Some rows mark clone size as missing; the rest say once, few, many or name a class of expanded clone.

.,many,14,TRBV5-1,TRBJ2-3,TGCGCCAGCACCAGGGACGGAAGCACAGATACGCAGTATTTT,CASTRDGSTDTQYF
TRBD1,many,13,TRBV7-8,TRBJ2-2,TGTGCCAGTAAGGGACAGCCCACCGGGGAGCTGTTTTTT,CASKGQPTGELFF
.,few,13,TRBV7-9,TRBJ2-1,TGTGCCAGCAGCCCGCCAGAGACGGCGCAGCAGTTCTTC,CASSPPETAQQFF
.,few,12,TRBV7-9,TRBJ1-1,TGTGCCAGCAGTTCTGACAGGCAGGGAGCTTTCTTT,CASSSDRQGAFF
.,.,14,TRBV20-1,TRBJ2-7,TGCAGTGCTAAAGGGAATCGAGTAACCTACGAGCAGTACTTC,CSAKGNRVTYEQYF
.,.,18,TRBV12-3/TRBV12-4,TRBJ2-3,TGTGCCATTAAAGCATCGATCTGGGCCGCCTCTAGCACAGATACGCAGTATTTT,CAIKASIWAASSTDTQYF
TRBD2,few,16,TRBV6-2/TRBV6-3,TRBJ2-1,TGTGCCAGCAGTCCGACTAGCGGGGGTATGGCAGATGAGCAGTTCTTC,CASSPTSGGMADEQFF
.,.,17,TRBV11-1,TRBJ2-7,TGTGCCAGCAGCGCAGGAGTCCGGGGAAGAGGATCCTACGAGCAGTACTTC,CASSAGVRGRGSYEQYF
.,.,15,TRBV7-9,TRBJ2-7,TGTGCCAGCAGCTACAACCGGGGGAGCTCCTACGAGCAGTACTTC,CASSYNRGSSYEQYF
.,few,13,TRBV28,TRBJ1-2,TGTGCCAGCAGTTTATTCAGGGGCGGTGGCTACACCTTC,CASSLFRGGGYTF
TRBD1,few,14,TRBV10-3,TRBJ2-3,TGTGCCATCACGACAGGGAGTAGCACAGATACGCAGTATTTT,CAITTGSSTDTQYF
.,few,15,TRBV5-1,TRBJ2-2,TGCGCCAGCAGCTTGGTGGAAGCTGGCACCGGGGAGCTGTTTTTT,CASSLVEAGTGELFF
.,many,13,TRBV3-1,TRBJ2-7,TGTGCCAGCAGCCAGAGGGGTACCTACGAGCAGTACTTC,CASSQRGTYEQYF
TRBD2,few,15,TRBV20-1,TRBJ2-5,TGCAGTGCTGCCCTAGCGGGAGGAATCCAAGAGACCCAGTACTTC,CSAALAGGIQETQYF
.,few,17,TRBV18,TRBJ1-2,TGTGCCAGCTCACCACCGGGTGGCCGAGGGGATGGTCGTGGCTACACCTTC,CASSPPGGRGDGRGYTF
.,.,18,TRBV7-2,TRBJ1-2,TGTGCCAGCAGCTTACGTCCGTTAGGGGGGGACCTTATCTATGGCTACACCTTC,CASSLRPLGGDLIYGYTF
.,.,14,TRBV7-9,TRBJ2-3,TGTGCCAGCAGCGGCCTATTAGTTTCAGATACGCAGTATTTT,CASSGLLVSDTQYF
TRBD1,few,15,TRBV11-2,TRBJ1-2,TGTGCCAGCAGCTCCCAGACAGGGAGATTGTTTGGCTACACCTTC,CASSSQTGRLFGYTF
TRBD2,few,16,TRBV5-5,TRBJ2-3,TGTGCCAGCAGCTCCAGGAGGTGGACTAGCGAAGATACGCAGTATTTT,CASSSRRWTSEDTQYF
.,few,12,TRBV6-2/TRBV6-3,TRBJ2-7,TGTGCCAGCAGTCTTCTGGTATACGAGCAGTACTTC,CASSLLVYEQYF
TRBD1,.,17,TRBV6-5,TRBJ1-6,TGTGCCAGCAGTTACTCCCGGACAGGGGTTAATAATTCACCCCTCCACTTT,CASSYSRTGVNNSPLHF
.,many,13,TRBV10-3,TRBJ1-5,TGTGCCATCAGCCGACAGGAGGATCAGCCCCAGCATTTT,CAISRQEDQPQHF
.,few,14,TRBV9,TRBJ2-1,TGTGCCAGCAGCGAACCCCCCCGAGGGAATGAGCAGTTCTTC,CASSEPPRGNEQFF
.,.,14,TRBV7-9,TRBJ1-1,TGTGCCAGCAGCTTATTATTGAGGATTACTGAAGCTTTCTTT,CASSLLLRITEAFF